The 24 T cell receptor beta chains in this list originate from one sample, sequenced in a study of T cells in Graves' hyperthyroidism and ophthalmopathy. Amplification of TCR beta CDR3 regions was performed using RNA transcripts as template. The HTBI primer set served for first-round RT-PCR of the TCR CDR3. TCRdb itself ran the multiplex PCR reads through MiXCR, one entry per CDR3 protein. The sample lists some 760,000 distinct CDR3 sequences, 14% seen once, with more than 8.5% in the top ten. Specimen: blood. The receptors were gathered from a woman aged 18-29 years with Graves' hyperthyroidism.

On this clonotype itself: A clone one base away is much larger, so this may be a read error. This rearrangement joins TRBV6-5 to TRBJ1-1; D is unresolved. This CDR3 contains 15 residues. V was clipped by 2 bases and J by 0 bases, with 10 bases between them. Germline-derived CDR1 and CDR2 are MNHEY and SVGAGI. For the CDR3, the DNA is TGTGCCAGCAGTTACGACGGGCTCATGAACACTGAAGCTTTCTTT. This translates into CASSYDGLMNTEAFF.

This clonotype was recorded many times. The chain couples TRBV11-2 to TRBJ2-7; the D gene could be TRBD1 or TRBD2 (5 bases each). The CDR3 length is 15 residues. Trimming cost V 5 bases and J 2 bases, with 16 bases left between them. The germline gives CDR1 SGHAT, CDR2 FQNNGV. For the CDR3, the DNA is TGTGCCAGCAGCCAACGTTACAGGCGGGCCTACGAGCAGTACTTC. Protein sequence: CASSQRYRRAYEQYF. Based on the CDR3 plus reference TRBV11-2 and TRBJ2-7, the full variable domain is EAGVAQSPRYKIIEKRQSVAFWCNPISGHATLYWYQQILGQGPKLLIQFQNNGVVDDSQLPKDRFSAERLKGVDSTLKIQPAKLEDSAVYLCASSQRYRRAYEQYFGPGTRLTVT.

This clonotype was detected a few times. The chain recombines TRBV10-3 with TRBJ2-1; D is unclear. V lost 0 bases, J lost 6 bases, and 3 bases lay in between. CDR1 is ENHRY, CDR2 SYGVKD, per germline. CDR3 length equals 12 residues. In nucleotides, the CDR3 is TGTGCCATCAGTGAGTCCCCCAATGAGCAGTTCTTC. It translates to CAISESPNEQFF.

The chain uses TRBV7-2 and TRBJ1-5, with D possibly being TRBD1 (5 bases). The CDR3 totals 13 residues. Germline V CDR1 and CDR2: SGHTA, FQGNSA. V was cut by 4 bases and J by 5 bases, with 9 bases left in between. The CDR3 protein is CASSSTRDQPQHF. CDR3 bases: TGTGCCAGCAGCTCGACCAGGGATCAGCCCCAGCATTTT. Looking up the rest from reference TRBV7-2 and TRBJ1-5 gives the full variable domain: GAGVSQSPSNKVTEKGKDVELRCDPISGHTALYWYRQSLGQGLEFLIYFQGNSAPDKSGLPSDRFSAERTGGSVSTLTIQRTQQEDSAVYLCASSSTRDQPQHFGDGTRLSIL.

Turning to this clonotype: One base away lies a much larger clone, so this may be a sequencing read error. The gene calls are TRBV5-1 and TRBJ1-1; a possible D gene is TRBD1 (6 bases). CDR3 size: 13 residues. The germline V gene has CDR1 SGHRS and CDR2 YFSETQ. V lost 3 bases to trimming and J lost 11 bases, with 17 bases between them. For the CDR3, the DNA is TGCGCCAGCAGCTGGGACACCGGGTCGTATGCTTTCTTT. It encodes CASSWDTGSYAFF.

The chain links TRBV20-1 to TRBJ2-4, with a tentative D call TRBD2 (6 bases). The CDR3 has 12 amino acids. Deletions cut 3 bases from V and 7 bases from J, with 10 bases between. The germline CDR1 and CDR2 sequences are DFQATT and SNEGSKA (reference sequence). The CDR3 is CSASFGGNIQYF. CDR3 bases: TGCAGTGCTAGTTTCGGGGGTAACATTCAGTACTTC.

The chain joins TRBV11-3 to TRBJ2-1, with D perhaps TRBD2 (5 bases). The CDR3 extends over 13 amino acids. Germline values: CDR1 SGHNT, CDR2 YENEEA. The V gene lost 0 bases and the J gene lost 12 bases, with 12 bases spanning the gap. The CDR3 DNA reads TGTGCCAGCAGCTTAGATGAGGCTAGCTCGCAGTTCTTC. Residues: CASSLDEASSQFF.

This clonotype was picked up many times. The J gene is TRBJ1-3, the V gene TRBV28, with D possibly matching TRBD1 (5 bases). Germline assignment: CDR1 MDHEN and CDR2 SYDVKM. V shed 3 bases and J shed 6 bases, with 12 bases lying between them. The CDR3 spans 14 residues. As DNA, the CDR3 is TGTGCCAGCAGTTTTCGGGGGGTGAAAAACACCATATATTTT. It translates to CASSFRGVKNTIYF.

This clonotype appeared many times. The J gene is TRBJ2-2, the V gene TRBV2; 9 nucleotides line up with TRBD1. The ends lost 6 bases at V and 5 bases at J; junction bases unmatched: 4. The CDR3 consists of 14 residues. CDR1 is SNHLY and CDR2 is FYNNEI in the germline V gene. CDR3 nucleotides: TGTGCCAGCAGACAGGGGGCAGGGACCGGGGAGCTGTTTTTT. As protein: CASRQGAGTGELFF.

This clonotype was seen a handful of times. The V and J genes are TRBV7-9 and TRBJ1-2, with a weak D call TRBD1 (5 bases). Looked up from germline, CDR1 is SEHNR and CDR2 is FQNEAQ (reference sequence). Between the trimmed V and J ends, which lost 3 bases and 6 bases, there was a span of 17 bases. The CDR3 is 15 amino acids. The CDR3 loop is CASSFQGAGVDGYTF. CDR3 bases: TGTGCCAGCAGCTTCCAAGGGGCGGGGGTCGATGGCTACACCTTC.

This clonotype has more than one count but fewer than ten. The V and J genes are TRBV12-3 or TRBV12-4 and TRBJ1-4; D possibly corresponds to TRBD1 (5 bases). V gave up 4 bases and J gave up 13 bases, with 13 bases separating them. The CDR3 spans 12 residues. CDR3 nucleotides: TGTGCCAGCAGTTACTCGACAGAGGGACTGTTTTTT. The encoded protein is CASSYSTEGLFF.

This clonotype was seen many times. V is TRBV27 and J is TRBJ1-2; unclear D gene. Germline V gives CDR1 MNHEY, CDR2 SMNVEV (reference sequence). Trimming shortened V by 5 bases and J by 3 bases, and 10 bases separated the two germline ends. The CDR3 sequence is 13 residues long. The CDR3 nucleotides read TGTGCCAGCAGTCCGTGGACGGACTATGGCTACACCTTC. Translated, it gives CASSPWTDYGYTF.

V and J are TRBV19 and TRBJ1-2; D is unclear. Germline loops: CDR1 LNHDA, CDR2 SQIVND (reference sequence). This CDR3 comprises 14 residues. V was trimmed by 7 bases and J by 4 bases, leaving 16 bases between them. CDR3 coding DNA: TGTGCCAGTACAATAGGACTCCGCTCCTATGGCTACACCTTC. The encoded protein is CASTIGLRSYGYTF. Drawing the rest from reference TRBV19 and TRBJ1-2, the complete variable domain is DGGITQSPKYLFRKEGQNVTLSCEQNLNHDAMYWYRQDPGQGLRLIYYSQIVNDFQKGDIAEGYSVSREKKESFPLTVTSAQKNPTAFYLCASTIGLRSYGYTFGSGTRLTVV.

This chain links TRBV4-1 with TRBJ2-7, with TRBD2 matching 11 bases. This CDR3 spans 15 amino acids. V was pared by 0 bases and J by 6 bases, with 4 bases of the junction left unmatched. Per the germline V gene, CDR1 is MGHRA and CDR2 is YSYEKL. This chain's CDR3 is CASSQEGLAAPEQYF. The CDR3 DNA reads as TGCGCCAGCAGCCAAGAGGGACTAGCGGCTCCCGAGCAGTACTTC.

This clonotype has at least ten counts. The genes are TRBV2 and TRBJ2-1, with no clear D. From germline, CDR1 is SNHLY and CDR2 FYNNEI. The CDR3 extends over 13 amino acids. Trimming stripped 1 base from V and 12 bases from J, with 13 bases between. The DNA of the CDR3 is TGTGCCAGCAGTGAAGGTCTAGATATGGTGCAGTTCTTC. Translated, it gives CASSEGLDMVQFF.

Comment on this clonotype: The final CDR3 position lacks the conserved phenylalanine or tryptophan, pointing to a likely read error. This chain joins TRBV13 and TRBJ1-2; D might be TRBD1 (6 bases). The ends were cut back, 4 bases at V and 4 bases at J, with 19 bases in the middle. Germline V gives CDR1 PRHDT, CDR2 FYEKMQ (reference sequence). CDR3 length: 16 residues. CDR3 amino acids: CASSWSVGGQGYGYTL. CDR3 nucleotides: TGTGCCAGCAGCTGGAGCGTTGGGGGGCAGGGCTATGGCTACACCCTC.

This clonotype was detected only a few times. This chain connects TRBV6-1 to TRBJ2-1; 7 bases line up with TRBD1. V dropped 6 bases and J dropped 6; count of bases not matched to a gene: 11. This CDR3 comprises 15 residues. The germline V gene has CDR1 MNHNS and CDR2 SASEGT. CDR3 in DNA: TGTGCCAGCAGGCATGAAGGGACAGTTTTCAATGAGCAGTTCTTC. It is translated as CASRHEGTVFNEQFF.

This clonotype was counted many times. The chain is built from TRBV7-9 and TRBJ2-1, with D possibly TRBD1 on 6 matching bases. The germline V gene encodes CDR1 SEHNR and CDR2 FQNEAQ (reference sequence). The CDR3 has 17 amino acids. The V end lost 4 bases, the J end lost 2 bases, and 18 bases lay between the germline ends. The CDR3 nucleotides are TGTGCCAGCAGCTCCGAAGGATTTGGACAGACCTACAATGAGCAGTTCTTC. Residues: CASSSEGFGQTYNEQFF.

The sample holds many counts of this clonotype. In nucleotides, the CDR3 is TGCGCCAGCAGTGAGGGTCCGGGACTAGCCCACGAGCAGTACTTC. This gives the protein CASSEGPGLAHEQYF. V gene TRBV10-1 combines with J gene TRBJ2-7; 9 positions agree with TRBD2. The CDR3 has 15 residues. CDR1 and CDR2 from the germline V gene are WNHNN and SYGVQD (reference sequence). V lost 2 bases, J lost 5 bases, and 7 bases stayed unmatched.

This clonotype was seen a few times. V usage is TRBV12-3 or TRBV12-4 and J usage is TRBJ2-2; tentatively, D is TRBD2 (6 bases). V gave up 5 bases and J gave up 5 bases, with 9 bases separating them. The CDR3 is made up of 13 amino acids. CDR3 sequence reads: CASSRLETGELFF. The CDR3 DNA is TGTGCCAGCAGTAGACTAGAGACCGGGGAGCTGTTTTTT.

This clonotype was seen only a few times. This sequence joins TRBV27 and TRBJ2-3; TRBD2 matches at 10 bases. Trimming cost V 6 bases and J 3 bases; bases outside gene matches: 9. Germline CDR1 and CDR2: MNHEY and SMNVEV (reference sequence). This CDR3 has 16 amino acids. CDR3 DNA: TGTGCCAGCAGGGGGGGGGGGACTAGCGAAACAGATACGCAGTATTTT. Its translation: CASRGGGTSETDTQYF.

This clonotype was observed many times. The gene calls are TRBV2 and TRBJ2-1; 7 positions match TRBD2. The V and J ends lost 7 bases and 7 bases, in that order; junction bases with no gene match: 10. Germline lookup yields CDR1 SNHLY and CDR2 FYNNEI. The CDR3 loop spans 14 amino acids. This CDR3 reads CASTLGLAVNEQFF. In DNA form, the CDR3 reads TGTGCCAGCACCCTGGGTCTAGCGGTAAATGAGCAGTTCTTC. Looking up the rest from reference TRBV2 and TRBJ2-1 gives the full variable domain: EPEVTQTPSHQVTQMGQEVILRCVPISNHLYFYWYRQILGQKVEFLVSFYNNEISEKSEIFDDQFSVERPDGSNFTLKIRSTKLEDSAMYFCASTLGLAVNEQFFGPGTRLTVL.

The chain uses TRBV7-3 and TRBJ2-5; 9 bases map to TRBD2. V was clipped by 2 bases and J by 5 bases; unmatched bases: 15. The CDR3 is made up of 18 amino acids. Germline CDR1 SGHTA, CDR2 FQGTGA. Here the CDR3 DNA reads TGTGCCAGCAGCTTACTTGGGGCTAGCGGGAATGTGAAGGAGACCCAGTACTTC. It specifies CASSLLGASGNVKETQYF.

This clonotype was picked up many times. This chain joins TRBV5-1 and TRBJ2-1; D perhaps matches TRBD2 (5 bases). Trimming stripped 1 base from V and 2 bases from J, with 10 bases between. Germline CDR1 is SGHRS and CDR2 is YFSETQ. This CDR3 is 15 amino acids long. CDR3 bases: TGCGCCAGCAGCTTGTCGGGGAGAACCTACAATGAGCAGTTCTTC. This sequence encodes CASSLSGRTYNEQFF.